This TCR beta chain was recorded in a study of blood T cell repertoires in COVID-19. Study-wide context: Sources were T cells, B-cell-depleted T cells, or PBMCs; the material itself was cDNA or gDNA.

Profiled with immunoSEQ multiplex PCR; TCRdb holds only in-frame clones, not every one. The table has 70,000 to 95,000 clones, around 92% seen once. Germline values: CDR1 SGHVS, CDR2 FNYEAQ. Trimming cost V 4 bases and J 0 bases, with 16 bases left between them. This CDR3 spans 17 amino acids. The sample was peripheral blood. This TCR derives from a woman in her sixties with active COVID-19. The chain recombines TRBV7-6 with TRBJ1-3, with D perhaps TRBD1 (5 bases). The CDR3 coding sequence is TGTGCCAGCAGCTCCCCGGGCGGAGGGACCTCTGGAAACACCATATATTTT. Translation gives CASSSPGGGTSGNTIYF.